Listed below are T cell receptor beta chains from one sample, sequenced in a study of OX40 agonist ivuxolimab in advanced cancers. Using immunoSEQ multiplex PCR, the repertoire was profiled, and TCRdb retains in-frame clones only, with some absent. This sample yields tens of thousands of clones, of which about 93% are seen a single time; less than 0.35% belongs to the top ten. Material: CD4+ or CD8+ T cells sorted from blood, obtained in a trial of the OX40 agonist ivuxolimab. These TCRs come from an adult with an advanced solid tumor such as melanoma, head and neck, liver or kidney cancer. CDR3s include the opening cysteine and the closing phenylalanine or tryptophan. Fields, in order: V gene, D gene, J gene, clone size, CDR3 protein, CDR3 DNA. A D gene is named only where the DNA matches it firmly. Rows give clone size only sometimes, using once, few, many, or a class for an expanded clone.

TRBV2	TRBD2	TRBJ2-1	NA	CASSEREWEGFF	TGTGCCAGCAGTGAAAGGGAATGGGAGGGGTTCTTC
TRBV11-2	NA	TRBJ2-7	NA	CASSLPGRTYEQYF	TGTGCCAGCAGCCTGCCGGGACGCACCTACGAGCAGTACTTC
TRBV6-5	NA	TRBJ1-4	NA	CASRPRQLYEKLFF	TGTGCCAGCAGGCCCCGACAGTTATATGAAAAACTGTTTTTT
TRBV28	NA	TRBJ1-5	NA	CASRWLGGQPQHF	TGTGCCAGCAGGTGGCTCGGAGGTCAGCCCCAGCATTTT
TRBV28	NA	TRBJ2-3	NA	CASSSQGTSTDTQYF	TGTGCCAGCAGTTCCCAGGGAACTAGCACAGATACGCAGTATTTT
TRBV5-1	NA	TRBJ2-5	NA	CASSLGTSKETQYF	TGCGCCAGCAGCTTGGGCACCTCTAAGGAGACCCAGTACTTC
TRBV5-1	NA	TRBJ1-1	NA	CASSLVPQGADEAFF	TGCGCCAGCAGCTTAGTCCCCCAAGGGGCGGATGAAGCTTTCTTT
TRBV9	NA	TRBJ1-1	NA	CASSGGTANTEAFF	TGTGCCAGCAGCGGGGGGACGGCGAACACTGAAGCTTTCTTT
TRBV30	NA	TRBJ1-3	NA	CAWSAFATSRNTIYF	TGTGCCTGGAGTGCGTTCGCGACCTCAAGAAACACCATATATTTT
TRBV2	NA	TRBJ2-3	NA	CASSEGLSTDTQYF	TGTGCCAGCAGCGAAGGACTCTCCACAGATACGCAGTATTTT
TRBV5-4	TRBD1	TRBJ2-5	NA	CASSWDRKETQYF	TGTGCCAGCAGCTGGGACAGGAAAGAGACCCAGTACTTC
TRBV6-1	NA	TRBJ1-2	NA	CASSDYRGGYTF	TGTGCCAGCAGTGACTATCGGGGAGGCTACACCTTC
TRBV19	NA	TRBJ2-3	NA	CASSSGDTQYF	TGTGCCAGTAGTTCTGGTGATACGCAGTATTTT
TRBV2	TRBD1	TRBJ1-2	once	CASSLGQGASYTF	TGTGCCAGCAGTCTAGGACAGGGGGCTAGCTACACCTTC
TRBV30	TRBD2	TRBJ2-5	NA	CAWSVTGGGTQYF	TGTGCCTGGAGTGTAACCGGGGGGGGGACCCAGTACTTC
TRBV9	TRBD1	TRBJ1-1	NA	CASSVGIGQGFTEAFF	TGTGCCAGCAGCGTAGGAATTGGACAGGGGTTTACTGAAGCTTTCTTT
TRBV5-6	NA	TRBJ2-7	NA	CASSLGVAESSYEQYF	TGTGCCAGCAGCTTGGGAGTGGCGGAGAGCTCCTACGAGCAGTACTTC
TRBV4-3	NA	TRBJ1-1	NA	CASSQDRRGRDTEAFF	TGCGCCAGCAGCCAAGATAGGCGGGGCCGGGACACTGAAGCTTTCTTT
TRBV19	NA	TRBJ2-5	NA	CASSWTNQETQYF	TGTGCCAGTAGTTGGACTAACCAAGAGACCCAGTACTTC
TRBV28	NA	TRBJ2-5	NA	CASSLGSGLKQETQYF	TGTGCCAGCAGCTTAGGGAGTGGGCTTAAACAAGAGACCCAGTACTTC
TRBV5-4	TRBD1	TRBJ1-1	NA	CASSPQGRPEAFF	TGTGCCAGCAGCCCACAGGGGAGGCCTGAAGCTTTCTTT
TRBV5-4	TRBD1	TRBJ2-3	NA	CASRADRGTDTQYF	TGTGCCAGCAGGGCCGACAGGGGTACAGATACGCAGTATTTT
TRBV6-5	NA	TRBJ1-4	NA	CASSYGQGFNEKLFF	TGTGCCAGCAGTTACGGGCAGGGATTTAATGAAAAACTGTTTTTT
TRBV27	NA	TRBJ1-5	NA	CASSYGFDQPQHF	TGTGCCAGCAGTTACGGATTCGATCAGCCCCAGCATTTT
TRBV11-2	TRBD1	TRBJ1-2	NA	CASSPGTGLLSNYGYTF	TGTGCCAGCAGCCCCGGGACAGGACTACTCTCTAACTATGGCTACACCTTC
TRBV7-9	NA	TRBJ1-4	NA	CASSLSYGEKLFF	TGTGCCAGCAGCTTATCATATGGGGAAAAACTGTTTTTT
TRBV27	NA	TRBJ2-2	once	CASSLRYPAGELFF	TGTGCCAGCAGTTTAAGATACCCGGCCGGGGAGCTGTTTTTT
TRBV14	NA	TRBJ2-5	once	CASSQVGRYQETQYF	TGTGCCAGCAGCCAAGTTGGCAGGTACCAAGAGACCCAGTACTTC
TRBV27	NA	TRBJ1-4	NA	CASRNRAGGEKLFF	TGTGCCAGCAGAAACAGGGCTGGTGGTGAAAAACTGTTTTTT
TRBV15	NA	TRBJ2-2	NA	CATSRERADSNTGELFF	TGTGCCACCAGCAGAGAGAGGGCGGATTCCAACACCGGGGAGCTGTTTTTT
TRBV30	TRBD1	TRBJ1-5	NA	CAWSPGQGNQPQHF	TGTGCTTGGTCTCCCGGACAGGGGAATCAGCCCCAGCATTTT
TRBV6-6	TRBD2	TRBJ2-3	NA	CASSLGLAGGTDTQYF	TGTGCCAGCAGCCTCGGACTAGCGGGGGGCACGGATACGCAGTATTTT
TRBV7-2	TRBD2	TRBJ2-7	NA	CASSLASGISSYEQYF	TGTGCCAGCAGCTTAGCTAGCGGGATTAGCTCCTACGAGCAGTACTTC
TRBV6-1	TRBD1	TRBJ1-5	once	CASIQGGNQPQHF	TGTGCCAGCATACAGGGGGGCAATCAGCCCCAGCATTTT
TRBV10-3	TRBD2	TRBJ2-7	NA	CAISIAGGEQYF	TGTGCCATCAGTATAGCGGGAGGCGAGCAGTACTTC
TRBV2	NA	TRBJ1-2	NA	CASSVHGGQDYGYTF	TGTGCCAGCAGTGTTCATGGGGGACAAGACTATGGCTACACCTTC
TRBV5-1	TRBD1	TRBJ2-2	NA	CASSLGRQGLSGELFF	TGCGCCAGCAGCTTGGGTAGACAGGGTTTATCCGGGGAGCTGTTTTTT
TRBV30	NA	TRBJ1-5	NA	CAWSLGGISNQPQHF	TGTGCCTGGAGCTTGGGGGGGATCAGCAATCAGCCCCAGCATTTT
TRBV5-1	TRBD1	TRBJ2-1	NA	CASSLAQGAINEQFF	TGCGCCAGCAGCTTGGCTCAGGGGGCCATCAATGAGCAGTTCTTC
TRBV11-2	NA	TRBJ1-1	NA	CASSLDYAEAFF	TGTGCCAGCAGCTTAGATTACGCTGAAGCTTTCTTT
TRBV7-2	TRBD2	TRBJ2-5	NA	CASSPGLAGETQYF	TGTGCCAGCAGCCCGGGACTAGCGGGGGAGACCCAGTACTTC
TRBV19	TRBD2	TRBJ2-5	NA	CASSIRLAGGGQETQYF	TGTGCCAGTAGTATCCGACTAGCGGGAGGGGGCCAAGAGACCCAGTACTTC
TRBV7-9	NA	TRBJ1-1	NA	CASSLAEAFPEAFF	TGTGCCAGCAGCCTAGCCGAGGCTTTCCCTGAAGCTTTCTTT
TRBV5-1	NA	TRBJ2-3	NA	CASSLGTSDSTDTQYF	TGCGCCAGCAGCTTGGGGACTTCGGATAGCACAGATACGCAGTATTTT
TRBV7-3	NA	TRBJ2-5	NA	CASSRFAGDQETQYF	TGTGCCAGCAGCCGATTCGCAGGGGACCAAGAGACCCAGTACTTC
TRBV7-8	NA	TRBJ1-2	NA	CASSVQIGGALGYTF	TGTGCCAGCAGCGTCCAGATAGGAGGGGCTCTCGGCTACACCTTC
TRBV6-5	NA	TRBJ2-7	NA	CASTTGSYEQYF	TGTGCCAGCACCACCGGGAGCTACGAGCAGTACTTC
TRBV7-2	NA	TRBJ1-1	NA	CASSLGGVTEAFF	TGTGCCAGCAGCTTAGGGGGCGTCACTGAAGCTTTCTTT
TRBV11-3	TRBD2	TRBJ2-5	NA	CASSPTGGQETQYF	TGTGCCAGCAGCCCCACGGGGGGCCAAGAGACCCAGTACTTC
TRBV7-9	NA	TRBJ1-2	NA	CASSAQGANYGYTF	TGTGCCAGCAGCGCACAGGGAGCTAACTATGGCTACACCTTC